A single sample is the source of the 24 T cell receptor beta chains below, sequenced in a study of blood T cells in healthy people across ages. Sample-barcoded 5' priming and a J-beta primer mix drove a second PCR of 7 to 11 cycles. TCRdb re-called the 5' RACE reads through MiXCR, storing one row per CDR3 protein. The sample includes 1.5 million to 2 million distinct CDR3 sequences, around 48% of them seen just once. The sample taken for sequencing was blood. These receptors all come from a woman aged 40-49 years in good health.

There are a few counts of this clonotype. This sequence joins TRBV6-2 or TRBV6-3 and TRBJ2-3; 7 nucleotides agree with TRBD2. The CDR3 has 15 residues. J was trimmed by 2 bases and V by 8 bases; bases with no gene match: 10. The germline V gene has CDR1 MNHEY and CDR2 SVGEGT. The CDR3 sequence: CASQRKAGFTDTQYF. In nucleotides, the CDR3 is TGTGCCAGCCAGAGGAAAGCGGGGTTCACAGATACGCAGTATTTT.

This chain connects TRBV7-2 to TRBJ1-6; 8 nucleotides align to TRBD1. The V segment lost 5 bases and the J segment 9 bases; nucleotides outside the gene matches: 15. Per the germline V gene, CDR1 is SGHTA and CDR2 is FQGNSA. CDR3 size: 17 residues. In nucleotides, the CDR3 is TGTGCCAGCAGCCCCCAGGGGGCCCCTGTCCGTGGTTCACCCCTCCACTTT. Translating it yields CASSPQGAPVRGSPLHF.

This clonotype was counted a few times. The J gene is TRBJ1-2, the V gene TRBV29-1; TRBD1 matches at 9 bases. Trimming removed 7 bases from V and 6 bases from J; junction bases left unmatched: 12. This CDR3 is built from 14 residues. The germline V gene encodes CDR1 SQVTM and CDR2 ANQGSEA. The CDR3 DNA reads TGCAGCGCCGATACGGACAGGGGATTGCATGGCTACACCTTC. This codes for CSADTDRGLHGYTF.

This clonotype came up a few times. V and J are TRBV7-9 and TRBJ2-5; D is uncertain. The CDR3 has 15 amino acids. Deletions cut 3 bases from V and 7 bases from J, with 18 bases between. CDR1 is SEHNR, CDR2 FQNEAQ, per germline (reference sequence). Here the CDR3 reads CASSFRSSVTLTQYF. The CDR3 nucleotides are TGTGCCAGCAGCTTCCGTTCATCCGTGACGTTGACCCAGTACTTC.

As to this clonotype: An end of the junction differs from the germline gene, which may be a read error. Here the CDR3 reads CAGSTGRTNYGYTF. The CDR3 bases are TGTGCCGGCAGTACCGGCCGTACTAACTATGGCTACACCTTC. This rearrangement joins TRBV28 to TRBJ1-2, with D unresolved. Per the germline V gene, CDR1 is MDHEN and CDR2 is SYDVKM. This CDR3 contains 14 residues.

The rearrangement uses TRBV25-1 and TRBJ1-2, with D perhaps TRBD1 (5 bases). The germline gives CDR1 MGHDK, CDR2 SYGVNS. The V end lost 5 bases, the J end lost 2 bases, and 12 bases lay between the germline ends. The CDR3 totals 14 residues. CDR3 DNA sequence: TGTGCCAGCAGTCGCCACGGGGCCAACTATGGCTACACCTTC. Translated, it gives CASSRHGANYGYTF.

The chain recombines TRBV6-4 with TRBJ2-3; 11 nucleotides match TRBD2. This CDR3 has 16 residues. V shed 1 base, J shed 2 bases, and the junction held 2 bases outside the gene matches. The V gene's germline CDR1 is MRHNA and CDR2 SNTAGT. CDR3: CASSDLAGGPTDTQYF. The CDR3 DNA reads TGTGCCAGCAGTGACTTAGCGGGGGGGCCCACAGATACGCAGTATTTT.

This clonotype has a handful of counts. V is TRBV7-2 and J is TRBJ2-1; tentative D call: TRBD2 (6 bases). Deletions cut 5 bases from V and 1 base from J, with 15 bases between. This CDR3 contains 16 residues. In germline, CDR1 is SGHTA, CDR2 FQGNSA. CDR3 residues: CASSLVTRGSYNEQFF. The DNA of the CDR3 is TGTGCCAGCAGCCTTGTTACGCGGGGTTCCTACAATGAGCAGTTCTTC.

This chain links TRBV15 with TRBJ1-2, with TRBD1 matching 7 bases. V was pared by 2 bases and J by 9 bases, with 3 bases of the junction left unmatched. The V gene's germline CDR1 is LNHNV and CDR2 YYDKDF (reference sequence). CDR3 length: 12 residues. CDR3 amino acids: CATSRTGESYTF. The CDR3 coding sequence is TGTGCCACCAGCAGAACAGGGGAAAGCTACACCTTC.

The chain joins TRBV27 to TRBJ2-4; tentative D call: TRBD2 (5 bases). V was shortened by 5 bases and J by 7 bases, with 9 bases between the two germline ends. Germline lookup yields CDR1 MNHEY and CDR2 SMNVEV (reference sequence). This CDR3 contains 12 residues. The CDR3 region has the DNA TGTGCCAGCAGTCCCCCGGGGAACATTCAGTACTTC. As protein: CASSPPGNIQYF.

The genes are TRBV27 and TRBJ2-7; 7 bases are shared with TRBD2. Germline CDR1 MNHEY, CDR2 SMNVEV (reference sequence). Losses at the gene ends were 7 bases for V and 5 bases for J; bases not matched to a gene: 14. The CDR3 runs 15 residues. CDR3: CASTYDAGRENEQYF. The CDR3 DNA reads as TGTGCCAGCACGTACGATGCAGGGAGGGAGAACGAGCAGTACTTC.

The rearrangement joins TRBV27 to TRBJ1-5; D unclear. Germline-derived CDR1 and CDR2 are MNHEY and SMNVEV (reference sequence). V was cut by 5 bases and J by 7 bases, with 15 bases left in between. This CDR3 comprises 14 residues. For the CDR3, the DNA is TGTGCCAGCAGTGAGGTGGCAGGCTCCCAGCCCCAGCATTTT. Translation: CASSEVAGSQPQHF.

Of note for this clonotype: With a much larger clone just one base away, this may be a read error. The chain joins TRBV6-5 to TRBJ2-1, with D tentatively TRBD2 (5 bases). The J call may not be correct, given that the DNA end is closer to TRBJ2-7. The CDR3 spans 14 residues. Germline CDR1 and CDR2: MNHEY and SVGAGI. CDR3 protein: CASSYSTGYNEQYF. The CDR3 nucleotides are TGTGCCAGCAGTTACTCGACGGGGTACAATGAGCAGTACTTC.

CDR3 residues: CATSDLQYRGSENSPLHF. CDR3 in DNA: TGTGCCACCAGTGATTTGCAGTATCGAGGCAGTGAAAATTCACCCCTCCACTTT. The chain joins TRBV24-1 to TRBJ1-6; D gene ambiguous. CDR1 is KGHDR and CDR2 is SFDVKD in the germline V gene. V lost 0 bases and J lost 7, with 18 bases in between. CDR3 size: 18 residues.

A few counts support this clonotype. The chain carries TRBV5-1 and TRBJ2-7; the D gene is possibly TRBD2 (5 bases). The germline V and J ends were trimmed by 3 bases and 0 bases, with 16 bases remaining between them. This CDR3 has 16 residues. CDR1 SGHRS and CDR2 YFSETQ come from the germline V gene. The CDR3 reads CASSSNAGTRSYEQYF. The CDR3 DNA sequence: TGCGCCAGCAGCTCCAACGCGGGCACCCGCTCCTACGAGCAGTACTTC.

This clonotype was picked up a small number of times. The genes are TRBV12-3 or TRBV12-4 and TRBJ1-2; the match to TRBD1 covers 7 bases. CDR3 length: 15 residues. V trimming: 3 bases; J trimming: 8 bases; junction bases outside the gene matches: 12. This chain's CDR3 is CASSLRGQRSSGYTF. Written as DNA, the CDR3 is TGTGCCAGCAGTTTGAGGGGACAGCGCTCCTCCGGCTACACCTTC.

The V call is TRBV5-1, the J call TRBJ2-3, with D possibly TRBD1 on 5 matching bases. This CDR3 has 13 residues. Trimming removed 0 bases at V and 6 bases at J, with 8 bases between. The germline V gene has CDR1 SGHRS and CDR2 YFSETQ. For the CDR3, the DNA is TGCGCCAGCAGCTTGGGAGACAGCGATACGCAGTATTTT. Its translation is CASSLGDSDTQYF. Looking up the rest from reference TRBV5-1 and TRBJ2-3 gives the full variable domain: KAGVTQTPRYLIKTRGQQVTLSCSPISGHRSVSWYQQTPGQGLQFLFEYFSETQRNKGNFPGRFSGRQFSNSRSEMNVSTLELGDSALYLCASSLGDSDTQYFGPGTRLTVL.

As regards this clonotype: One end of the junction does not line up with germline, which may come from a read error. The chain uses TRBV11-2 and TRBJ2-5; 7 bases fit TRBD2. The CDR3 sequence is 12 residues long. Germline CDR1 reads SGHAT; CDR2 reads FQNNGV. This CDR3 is CVSSLALAKQYF. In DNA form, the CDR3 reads TGTGTCAGCAGCTTGGCACTAGCGAAGCAGTACTTC.

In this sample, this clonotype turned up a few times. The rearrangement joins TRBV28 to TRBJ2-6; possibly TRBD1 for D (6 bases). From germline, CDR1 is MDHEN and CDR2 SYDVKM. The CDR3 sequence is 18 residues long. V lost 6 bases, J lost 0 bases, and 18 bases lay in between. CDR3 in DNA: TGTGCCAGCAGGCCGGGTGGACAGTCCTACTCTGGGGCCAACGTCCTGACTTTC. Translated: CASRPGGQSYSGANVLTF.

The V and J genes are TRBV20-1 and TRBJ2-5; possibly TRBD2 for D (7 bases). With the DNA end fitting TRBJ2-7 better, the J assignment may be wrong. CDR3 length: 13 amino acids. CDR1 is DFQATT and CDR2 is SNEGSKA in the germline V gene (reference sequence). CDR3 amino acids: CSASRAGANEQYF. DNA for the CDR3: TGCAGTGCTAGTAGGGCGGGGGCCAACGAGCAGTACTTC.

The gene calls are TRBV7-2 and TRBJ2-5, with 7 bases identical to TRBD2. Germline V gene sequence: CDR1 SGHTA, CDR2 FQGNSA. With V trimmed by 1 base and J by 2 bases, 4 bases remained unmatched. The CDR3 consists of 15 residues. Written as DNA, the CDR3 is TGTGCCAGCAGCTTAGGTGGAGCGGGGCAAGAGACCCAGTACTTC. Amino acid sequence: CASSLGGAGQETQYF.

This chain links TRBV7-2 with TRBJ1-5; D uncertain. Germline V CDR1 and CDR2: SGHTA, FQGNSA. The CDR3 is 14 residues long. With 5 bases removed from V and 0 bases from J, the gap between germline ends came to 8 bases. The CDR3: CASSHTDSNQPQHF. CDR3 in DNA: TGTGCCAGCAGCCATACAGATAGCAATCAGCCCCAGCATTTT.

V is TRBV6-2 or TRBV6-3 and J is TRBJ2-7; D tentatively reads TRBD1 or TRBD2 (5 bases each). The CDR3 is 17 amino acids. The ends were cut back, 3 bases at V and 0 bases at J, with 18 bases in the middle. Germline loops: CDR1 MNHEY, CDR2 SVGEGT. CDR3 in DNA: TGTGCCAGCAGTTATTTCCCCCGGGGCAGCAGCTCCTACGAGCAGTACTTC. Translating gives CASSYFPRGSSSYEQYF.

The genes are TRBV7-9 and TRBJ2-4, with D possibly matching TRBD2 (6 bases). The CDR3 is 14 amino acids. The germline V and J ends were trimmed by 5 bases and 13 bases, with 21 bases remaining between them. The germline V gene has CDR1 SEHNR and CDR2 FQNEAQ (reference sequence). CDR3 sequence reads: CASSPGLPGDEQYF. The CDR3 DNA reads TGTGCCAGCAGCCCGGGACTTCCCGGGGATGAGCAGTACTTC.